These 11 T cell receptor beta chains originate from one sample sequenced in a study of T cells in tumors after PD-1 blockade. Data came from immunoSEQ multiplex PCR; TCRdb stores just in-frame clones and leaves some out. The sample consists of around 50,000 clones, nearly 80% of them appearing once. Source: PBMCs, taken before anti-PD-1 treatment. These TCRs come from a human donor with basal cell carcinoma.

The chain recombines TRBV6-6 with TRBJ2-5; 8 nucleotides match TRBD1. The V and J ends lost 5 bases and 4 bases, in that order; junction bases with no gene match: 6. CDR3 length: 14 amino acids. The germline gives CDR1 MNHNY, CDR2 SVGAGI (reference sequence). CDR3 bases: TGTGCCAGCAGTGACAGGGGATCTGCAGAGACCCAGTACTTC. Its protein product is CASSDRGSAETQYF.

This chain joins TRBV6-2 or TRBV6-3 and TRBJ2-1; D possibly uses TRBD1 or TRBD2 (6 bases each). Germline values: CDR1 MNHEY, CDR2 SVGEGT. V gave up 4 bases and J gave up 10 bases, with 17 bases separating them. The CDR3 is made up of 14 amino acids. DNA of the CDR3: TGTGCCAGCAGTTTATCCGGGAGCCAGGGGGAGCAGTTCTTC. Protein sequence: CASSLSGSQGEQFF.

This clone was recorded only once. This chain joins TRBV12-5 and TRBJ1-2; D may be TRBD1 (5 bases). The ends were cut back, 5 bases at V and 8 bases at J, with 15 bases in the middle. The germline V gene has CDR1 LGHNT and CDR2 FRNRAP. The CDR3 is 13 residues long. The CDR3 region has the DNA TGTGCTAGTGGTGGACCGGGACCTCTCGGCTACACCTTC. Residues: CASGGPGPLGYTF.

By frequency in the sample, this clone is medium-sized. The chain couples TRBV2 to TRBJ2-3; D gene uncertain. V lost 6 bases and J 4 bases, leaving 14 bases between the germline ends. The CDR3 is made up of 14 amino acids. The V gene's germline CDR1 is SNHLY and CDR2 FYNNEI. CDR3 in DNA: TGTGCCAGCAGGTTGGACCTAAAAGCAGATACGCAGTATTTT. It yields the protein CASRLDLKADTQYF.

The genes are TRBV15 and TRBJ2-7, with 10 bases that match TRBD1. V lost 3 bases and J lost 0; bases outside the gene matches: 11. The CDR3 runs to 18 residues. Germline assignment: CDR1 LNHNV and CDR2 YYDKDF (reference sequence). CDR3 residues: CATSRKKPGQGFSYEQYF. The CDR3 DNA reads TGTGCCACCAGCAGGAAGAAACCGGGACAGGGGTTCTCCTACGAGCAGTACTTC.

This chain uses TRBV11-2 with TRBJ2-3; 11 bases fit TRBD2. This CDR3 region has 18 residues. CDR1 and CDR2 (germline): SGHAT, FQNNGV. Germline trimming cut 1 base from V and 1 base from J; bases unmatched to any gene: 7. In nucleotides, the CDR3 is TGTGCCAGCAGCTTAGTCCTAGCGGGGGGAGGAGGCACAGATACGCAGTATTTT. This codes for CASSLVLAGGGGTDTQYF.

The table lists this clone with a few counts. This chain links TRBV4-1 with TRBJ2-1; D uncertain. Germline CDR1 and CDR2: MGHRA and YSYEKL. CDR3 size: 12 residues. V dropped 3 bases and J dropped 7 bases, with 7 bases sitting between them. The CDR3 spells CASSHPLNEQFF. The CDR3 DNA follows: TGCGCCAGCAGCCACCCTCTTAATGAGCAGTTCTTC.

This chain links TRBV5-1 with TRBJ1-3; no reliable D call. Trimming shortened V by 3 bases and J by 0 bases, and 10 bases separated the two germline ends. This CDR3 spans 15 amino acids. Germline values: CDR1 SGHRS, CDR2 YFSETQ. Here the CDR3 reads CASSSDASSGNTIYF. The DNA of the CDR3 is TGCGCCAGCAGCTCGGACGCGAGCTCTGGAAACACCATATATTTT.

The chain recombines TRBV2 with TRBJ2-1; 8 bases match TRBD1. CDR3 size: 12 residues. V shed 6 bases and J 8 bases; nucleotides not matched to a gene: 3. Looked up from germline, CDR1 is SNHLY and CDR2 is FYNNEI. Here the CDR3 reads CASRTGVDEQFF. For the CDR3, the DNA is TGTGCCAGCAGGACAGGGGTCGATGAGCAGTTCTTC.

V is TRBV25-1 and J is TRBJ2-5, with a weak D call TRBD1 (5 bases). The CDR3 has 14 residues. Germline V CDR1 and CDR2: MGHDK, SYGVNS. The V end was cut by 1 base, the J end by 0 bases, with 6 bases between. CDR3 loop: CASSESGNQETQYF. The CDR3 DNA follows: TGTGCCAGCAGTGAATCAGGGAACCAAGAGACCCAGTACTTC.

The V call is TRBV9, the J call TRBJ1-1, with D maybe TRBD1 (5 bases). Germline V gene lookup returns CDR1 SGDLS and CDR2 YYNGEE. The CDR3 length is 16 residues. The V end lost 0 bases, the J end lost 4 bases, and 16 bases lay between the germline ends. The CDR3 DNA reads TGTGCCAGCAGCGTAGGGGAGCAGGGATCGAGCACTGAAGCTTTCTTT. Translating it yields CASSVGEQGSSTEAFF.